These 3 T cell receptor beta chains were all obtained from the same sample, sequenced in a study of T cell repertoires in cytomegalovirus infection. In TCRdb, the reads were re-called with MiXCR into one record per CDR3 protein. The sample includes a few hundred thousand distinct CDR3 sequences, about 42% seen only once; the top ten take about 45%. No cognate antigen is known for these TCRs. The material sequenced was cultured PBMCs, taken from culture after CMV antigen stimulation. Receptors were obtained from a human donor in good health (CMV status not recorded). Some clones in this sample may be carry-over from other donors' samples.

This clonotype was seen only a few times. The chain uses TRBV19 and TRBJ1-1, with a possible D match to TRBD1 (5 bases). The CDR3 has 14 residues. Germline-derived CDR1 and CDR2 are LNHDA and SQIVND (reference sequence). V lost 4 bases and J 2 bases, leaving 11 bases between the germline ends. The CDR3 spells CASSTGRDNTEAFF. The CDR3 coding sequence is TGTGCCAGTAGTACGGGTAGGGACAACACTGAAGCTTTCTTT. Full variable domain (remainder filled in from reference TRBV19 and TRBJ1-1): DGGITQSPKYLFRKEGQNVTLSCEQNLNHDAMYWYRQDPGQGLRLIYYSQIVNDFQKGDIAEGYSVSREKKESFPLTVTSAQKNPTAFYLCASSTGRDNTEAFFGQGTRLTVV.

In regard to this clonotype: Since the CDR3 does not end with the conserved phenylalanine or tryptophan, this likely comes from a read error. This chain connects TRBV7-2 to TRBJ2-3; possible D gene TRBD1, 6 bases. V lost 2 bases, J lost 1 base, and 7 bases lay in between. CDR3 length: 14 amino acids. Per germline, CDR1 SGHTA and CDR2 FQGNSA. The CDR3 here is CASSLSGGTDTQYY. The CDR3 DNA sequence: TGTGCCAGCAGCTTATCAGGGGGCACAGATACGCAGTATTAT.

The V gene is TRBV4-2, the J gene TRBJ2-6, with 9 positions matching TRBD1. Germline V gene data show CDR1 as LGHNA and CDR2 as YNFKEQ. The CDR3 totals 18 residues. With 6 bases clipped from V and 2 bases from J, the junction kept 11 bases outside the gene matches. CDR3 residues: CASRAITGGSPGANVLTF. CDR3 in DNA: TGTGCCAGCAGAGCAATAACAGGGGGCTCTCCTGGGGCCAACGTCCTGACTTTC.